Shown below are 26 T cell receptor beta chains from a single sample sequenced in a study of blood T cell repertoires in COVID-19. The assay was immunoSEQ multiplex PCR, and TCRdb's table has in-frame clones only and misses some. In the table there are 110,000 to 150,000 clones, about four fifths of which are singletons. The sequencing sample was made of peripheral blood. Source of these receptors: a man between 65 and 85 years old who had recovered from COVID-19.

The CDR3: CSASSPSGYYNEQFF. The DNA of the CDR3 is TGCAGTGCTAGTAGTCCTAGCGGCTACTACAATGAGCAGTTCTTC. The chain joins TRBV20-1 to TRBJ2-1, with 7 positions matching TRBD2. The V segment lost 3 bases and the J segment 3 bases; nucleotides outside the gene matches: 8. The CDR3 contains 15 residues. The germline V gene has CDR1 DFQATT and CDR2 SNEGSKA (reference sequence).

A single count supports this clone. The gene calls are TRBV7-9 and TRBJ2-3; TRBD2 aligns across 7 bases. J lost 7 bases, V lost 5 bases, and 18 bases had no gene match. The CDR3 covers 17 residues. The germline V gene encodes CDR1 SEHNR and CDR2 FQNEAQ (reference sequence). The CDR3 is CASSLVIGSAGDNTQYF. CDR3 bases: TGTGCCAGCAGCCTTGTCATCGGATCTGCGGGAGATAATACGCAGTATTTT.

Comments on this clone: An end of the junction differs from the germline gene, which may be a read error. The chain is built from TRBV2 and TRBJ2-7, with 8 nucleotides matching TRBD1. CDR1 and CDR2 (germline): SNHLY, FYNNEI. The CDR3 covers 11 residues. The CDR3 is CASSERTGHDF. As DNA, the CDR3 is TGTGCCAGCAGTGAAAGGACAGGGCATGACTTC.

V and J are TRBV6-5 and TRBJ2-7; D ambiguous. In germline, CDR1 is MNHEY, CDR2 SVGAGI. Between the trimmed V and J ends, which lost 8 bases and 5 bases, there was a span of 22 bases. The CDR3 totals 15 residues. Here the CDR3 DNA reads TGTGCCAGCTGCACCACTGCGGTGGCGTCGCACGAGCAGTACTTC. Translating gives CASCTTAVASHEQYF.

The gene calls are TRBV3-1 (or the pseudogene TRBV3-2) and TRBJ2-2; 12 bases agree with TRBD1. Germline CDR1 is LGHDT and CDR2 is YNNKEL (reference sequence). J was trimmed by 5 bases and V by 6 bases; bases with no gene match: 13. This CDR3 spans 18 amino acids. CDR3 DNA sequence: TGTGCCAGCAGGCCCGGGACAGGGGGCGGGTTGTGGACCGGGGAGCTGTTTTTT. Amino acid sequence: CASRPGTGGGLWTGELFF.

The V call is TRBV5-1, the J call TRBJ2-7; 11 bases line up with TRBD2. From germline, CDR1 is SGHRS and CDR2 YFSETQ. With V trimmed by 4 bases and J by 3 bases, 3 bases remained unmatched. The CDR3 is made up of 14 amino acids. CDR3 sequence (DNA): TGCGCCAGCAGCCCCGGGACTAGCGGCTACGAGCAGTACTTC. Translating gives CASSPGTSGYEQYF.

This chain uses TRBV4-1 with TRBJ2-7, with TRBD2 matching over 9 bases. This CDR3 is built from 17 residues. The ends lost 1 base at V and 3 bases at J; junction bases unmatched: 10. CDR1 and CDR2 (germline): MGHRA, YSYEKL. The CDR3 nucleotides read TGCGCCAGCAGCCAAGTGTCCCCTAGCGGGAAGAACTACGAGCAGTACTTC. Residues: CASSQVSPSGKNYEQYF.

The rearrangement links TRBV5-5 to TRBJ2-3, with TRBD1 matching over 7 bases. Germline CDR1 SGHKS, CDR2 YYEKEE (reference sequence). V shed 2 bases and J 0 bases; nucleotides not matched to a gene: 9. The CDR3 spans 17 residues. The CDR3 DNA is TGTGCCAGCAGCTTTCCAGCTGGACAGGCTAGCACAGATACGCAGTATTTT. This encodes CASSFPAGQASTDTQYF.

The CDR3 is CASSYKAVNQPQHF. In DNA, the CDR3 is TGTGCCAGCAGTTATAAGGCGGTCAATCAGCCCCAGCATTTT. The V and J genes are TRBV6-5 and TRBJ1-5, with no clear D. The V gene lost 3 bases and the J gene lost 3 bases, with 9 bases spanning the gap. Germline CDR1 MNHEY, CDR2 SVGAGI. The CDR3 runs to 14 residues.

CDR3 in amino acids: CASSPRGLAGAREQFF. Written as DNA, the CDR3 is TGCGCCAGCAGCCCCAGAGGACTAGCGGGAGCTCGTGAGCAGTTCTTC. The chain is built from TRBV5-1 and TRBJ2-1; 13 bases fit TRBD2. The V and J ends lost 4 bases and 9 bases, in that order; junction bases with no gene match: 10. The germline CDR1 and CDR2 sequences are SGHRS and YFSETQ. The CDR3 has 16 amino acids.

This clone was seen a few times. V is TRBV6-5 and J is TRBJ2-2; 9 positions agree with TRBD2. Germline CDR1 reads MNHEY; CDR2 reads SVGAGI. J gave up 6 bases and V 6 bases, and 8 bases lay outside the gene matches. The CDR3 loop spans 15 amino acids. As DNA, the CDR3 is TGTGCCAGCAGCCGTAGCGGGAGCGGGCCCGGGGAGCTGTTTTTT. This gives the protein CASSRSGSGPGELFF.

The rearrangement uses TRBV5-4 and TRBJ2-1; D possibly corresponds to TRBD2 (6 bases). Per the germline V gene, CDR1 is SGHNT and CDR2 is YYREEE (reference sequence). CDR3 length equals 14 residues. V gave up 2 bases and J gave up 2 bases, with 8 bases separating them. The DNA for the CDR3 is TGTGCCAGCAGCTTTAGCGGCGCCTACAATGAGCAGTTCTTC. Protein sequence: CASSFSGAYNEQFF.

The chain employs TRBV19 and TRBJ2-7; 10 bases agree with TRBD1. Germline CDR1 LNHDA, CDR2 SQIVND (reference sequence). With 6 bases clipped from V and 5 bases from J, the junction kept 13 bases outside the gene matches. CDR3 size: 16 residues. The CDR3 loop reads CASSSLPGQGINEQYF. DNA for the CDR3: TGTGCCAGTAGCTCCTTACCGGGACAGGGGATCAACGAGCAGTACTTC.

CDR3 amino acids: CASSEIGTSGSGRGEQFF. The CDR3 bases are TGTGCCAGCAGTGAAATAGGGACTAGCGGGAGTGGTAGAGGGGAGCAGTTCTTC. The J gene is TRBJ2-1, the V gene TRBV6-1, with 14 bases aligning to TRBD2. The CDR3 is made up of 18 amino acids. V gave up 2 bases and J gave up 10 bases; unmatched junction bases: 13. The germline V gene encodes CDR1 MNHNS and CDR2 SASEGT.

The chain links TRBV6-2 or TRBV6-3 to TRBJ2-5; TRBD2 agrees at 8 bases. Germline lookup yields CDR1 MNHEY and CDR2 SVGEGT. Germline trimming cut 2 bases from V and 2 bases from J; bases unmatched to any gene: 7. The CDR3 runs to 16 residues. The CDR3 region has the DNA TGTGCCAGCAGTTACGAGGCGGGAGGAGTTCAAGAGACCCAGTACTTC. It encodes CASSYEAGGVQETQYF.

The CDR3 sequence: CASSYKLTNTEAFF. The CDR3 region has the DNA TGTGCCAGCAGTTACAAACTCACGAACACTGAAGCTTTCTTT. The chain recombines TRBV6-6 with TRBJ1-1; unclear D gene. The V and J ends lost 2 bases and 1 base respectively, with 8 bases between them. Germline-derived CDR1 and CDR2 are MNHNY and SVGAGI (reference sequence). This CDR3 region has 14 residues.

The V and J genes are TRBV24-1 and TRBJ2-2; D call uncertain. The CDR3 covers 13 residues. CDR1 and CDR2 (germline): KGHDR, SFDVKD. V was shortened by 4 bases and J by 5 bases, with 7 bases between the two germline ends. The CDR3 region is CATSDLRTGELFF. The DNA for the CDR3 is TGTGCCACCAGTGACCTCAGGACCGGGGAGCTGTTTTTT.

The chain joins TRBV10-3 to TRBJ2-7, with 10 bases aligning to TRBD2. V dropped 4 bases and J dropped 0; count of bases not matched to a gene: 6. Germline CDR1 and CDR2: ENHRY and SYGVKD. The CDR3 loop spans 16 amino acids. The CDR3 protein is CAISGSGTSASYEQYF. The CDR3 region has the DNA TGTGCCATCAGTGGATCCGGGACTAGCGCCTCCTACGAGCAGTACTTC.

This chain links TRBV29-1 with TRBJ2-7, with D perhaps TRBD1 (6 bases). The CDR3 contains 15 residues. CDR1 SQVTM and CDR2 ANQGSEA come from the germline V gene. V lost 7 bases and J lost 2, with 21 bases in between. The chain's CDR3 is CSAPNPQGQPYEQYF. Written as DNA, the CDR3 is TGCAGCGCCCCCAACCCCCAGGGACAACCCTACGAGCAGTACTTC.

This chain uses TRBV2 with TRBJ2-7, with D maybe TRBD2 (5 bases). V shed 0 bases and J shed 2 bases, with 5 bases lying between them. CDR1 is SNHLY and CDR2 is FYNNEI in the germline V gene. This CDR3 comprises 13 residues. Written as DNA, the CDR3 is TGTGCCAGCAGTGAAGCCGGGGCCTACGAGCAGTACTTC. Translated: CASSEAGAYEQYF.

This chain joins TRBV11-2 and TRBJ2-1; D perhaps matches TRBD1 (6 bases). V lost 0 bases and J lost 9, with 15 bases in between. The CDR3 extends over 15 amino acids. Germline V gene data show CDR1 as SGHAT and CDR2 as FQNNGV. The CDR3 sequence: CASSLDLSGVFEQFF. DNA for the CDR3: TGTGCCAGCAGCTTAGATCTGTCAGGGGTGTTTGAGCAGTTCTTC.

The chain uses TRBV7-9 and TRBJ2-5, with D maybe TRBD2 (5 bases). Between the trimmed V and J ends, which lost 5 bases and 5 bases, there was a span of 18 bases. There are 15 residues in the CDR3. Looked up from germline, CDR1 is SEHNR and CDR2 is FQNEAQ (reference sequence). CDR3 residues: CASSLRTGSGETQYF. The CDR3 region has the DNA TGTGCCAGCAGCCTTCGGACTGGGAGTGGGGAGACCCAGTACTTC.

This clone was seen only a few times. The V gene is TRBV5-3, the J gene TRBJ2-2; D unresolved. TRBV5-3 is recorded as an ORF, its role being uncertain. Trimming pared 4 bases from V and 0 bases from J, leaving 13 bases between. CDR3 length equals 16 residues. CDR3 in DNA: TGTGCCAGAAGCCCCATGTTACACGCGAACACCGGGGAGCTGTTTTTT. It codes for CARSPMLHANTGELFF.

The table lists this clone with a few counts. The genes are TRBV28 and TRBJ2-7; 7 positions match TRBD2. V gave up 2 bases and J gave up 6 bases; unmatched junction bases: 7. The length of the CDR3 is 14 residues. Germline V gene lookup returns CDR1 MDHEN and CDR2 SYDVKM. CDR3 residues: CASSLGQGGIEQYF. The CDR3 DNA reads TGTGCCAGCAGTTTAGGTCAGGGAGGGATCGAGCAGTACTTC.

This clone has more than one count but fewer than ten. The CDR3 bases are TGTGCCAGCAGCTTGACTAGCCGAAACTACCAAGAGACCCAGTACTTC. This translates into CASSLTSRNYQETQYF. This rearrangement joins TRBV5-6 to TRBJ2-5, with a tentative D call TRBD2 (6 bases). Per germline, CDR1 SGHDT and CDR2 YYEEEE. V was clipped by 1 base and J by 0 bases, with 13 bases between them. The CDR3 is 16 residues long.

The chain is built from TRBV19 and TRBJ2-4, with TRBD1 matching 9 bases. Germline lookup yields CDR1 LNHDA and CDR2 SQIVND (reference sequence). The junction had 3 bases not matched to a gene; V was cut back by 1 base and J by 2 bases. The CDR3 runs to 16 residues. The CDR3 DNA sequence: TGTGCCAGTAGTATAGCGGGACAGGGAACCAAAAACATTCAGTACTTC. Its protein product is CASSIAGQGTKNIQYF.